This T cell receptor beta chain was retrieved from a study of T-cell memory formation after mild COVID-19 (dated by TCRdb to the early 2020s). General notes on the study: Most TCR sequence clusters were specific to one of the two donors. Two young, previously healthy adult volunteers, one female and one male, were included in the cohort. T-cell clones expanding and contracting after mild COVID-19 in two donors were tracked by longitudinal TCRalpha and TCRbeta repertoire sequencing.

Ficoll-Paque density gradient centrifugation was the method used to isolate PBMCs. The research as a whole found: From day 15 to 85, contracting clones showed balanced CD4/CD8 phenotypes, whereas a second wave of clones that expanded from day 15 to 37 leaned towards CD4+. The study covered only a couple of mild cases, and larger cohorts including severe cases with pre-infection samples were considered necessary. SARS-CoV-2 specificity of the second-wave clones peaking on day 37 was not confirmed. Some responding clones were detected in pre-infection memory, suggesting pre-existing cross-reactive memory T cells joined the SARS-CoV-2 response. Contracting CD4+ clones were located mainly in the CM and EM memory subsets, whereas CD8+ clones were found to be enriched in EMRA.

From the cysteine up to the phenylalanine, the CDR3 has a length of 14 residues. Here the CDR3 DNA is all that survives: 42 bases in frame from base 1. V and J lose 3 bases and 5 bases, and a span of 10 bases separates them. CDR1 MGHRA and CDR2 YSYEKL are derived from the germline V gene. This clonotype was counted between two and nine times. Its antigen is currently not known. One base away there is no much larger clone; base qualities are not given. Reads for this sample came from an Illumina NovaSeq 6000. TCRalpha and TCRbeta cDNA libraries were constructed by 5'RACE with constant-segment primers, with sample barcodes and unique molecular identifiers being introduced. RNA was extracted from every sample with Trizol reagent. The libraries were amplified in two PCR steps, and the second step added a second sample barcode and Illumina TruSeq adapters. The libraries were sequenced on an Illumina NovaSeq using 2 x 150 bp paired-end reads. On the study's bioinformatics: With migec v1.2.7, reads were demultiplexed and then collapsed into UMI-guided consensus sequences. With mixcr v2.1.11, UMI consensuses were aligned to TRA and TRB V and J templates and assembled into clonotypes. A clonotype was counted as expanded or contracted only when both edgeR and NoisET called the clonotype significant, with the noise models trained on biological replicates. For edgeR calls, the thresholds were a false discovery rate-adjusted p below 0.01 and a log2 fold-change of 1. As an exploratory analysis of dynamics, max-normalized trajectories of the 1000 most abundant clonotypes were examined by PCA with hierarchical clustering. Separately sequenced CD4+ and CD8+ repertoires were used to assign a CD4 or CD8 phenotype to each responding clone. Through fastp at Q25 and MiXCR, TCRdb rebuilt clones from the public reads, retaining in-frame beta chains. When rows share a CDR3 protein, they turn into one entry using the most common DNA and genes. For this entry, the V and J calls and clone size follow TCRdb and not the study's own pipeline. The sample table lists roughly 200,000 distinct CDR3 sequences, 16% of them with a count of one. The ten largest account for about 1.9% of the sample.

Here the chain combines TRBV4-1 and TRBJ2-2; the D segment could be TRBD2, given 5 matching bases. The sequencing sample was made of PBMCs or a T cell subset sorted from them (not recorded which). The receptor was isolated from an adult woman who had mild COVID-19 (a few samples of this study predate the infection). The sample titles of this study are shuffled in the database, so cell type and time point are left out; the donor was told from shared clones. The DNA sequence is TGCGCCAGCAGCCAGCTAGCTGTGACCGGGGAGCTGTTTTTT. It translates as CASSQLAVTGELFF.